This T cell receptor beta chain came from a study of cytomegalovirus exposure and HLA in healthy donors. Study findings and constraints: The listing of roughly 160 TCR beta chains classed them as cytomegalovirus-associated. CMV serostatus was the sole immune exposure information available. Generally TCR sequences proved uncommon, though certain public TCRs appeared in numerous donors.

With respect to this clone: The antigen is unknown.

The PCR made use of 60 Vbeta and 13 Jbeta primers. Repertoires were generated with immunoSEQ multiplex PCR, while TCRdb's copy carries only in-frame clones and drops some. The table records about 93,000 clones, 70% to 85% of them present only once. The CDR3 extends over 14 amino acids. CDR1 and CDR2 from the germline V gene are MNHEY and SVGAGI. V gave up 3 bases and J gave up 4 bases, with 10 bases separating them. The chain carries TRBV6-5 and TRBJ1-3; no clear D. The sample taken for sequencing was PBMCs. This TCR came from a man aged 50-60 years in good health and CMV-seronegative. The CDR3 region has the DNA TGTGCCAGCAGTTATACGAGGCAGGGAAACACCATATATTTT. Translated, it gives CASSYTRQGNTIYF.